The 18 T cell receptor beta chains listed next were all sequenced from one sample in a study of T cell responses to AZD1222 COVID-19 vaccine. The protocol was immunoSEQ multiplex PCR, while the TCRdb copy is restricted to in-frame clones and leaves out a portion. The table has roughly 120,000 clones, 70% to 90% seen once. The specimen comprised peripheral blood, sampled on day 0 of AZD1222 vaccination. The receptors were gathered from an adult in good health.

CDR3 in amino acids: CASRRTGSPGETQYF. The CDR3 coding sequence is TGTGCCAGCAGGAGGACAGGGAGCCCCGGAGAGACCCAGTACTTC. This sequence joins TRBV27 and TRBJ2-5, with 8 bases matching TRBD1. Germline CDR1 is MNHEY and CDR2 is SMNVEV (reference sequence). With V trimmed by 6 bases and J by 4 bases, 10 bases remained unmatched. The CDR3 totals 15 residues.

The chain has TRBV6-5 and TRBJ1-1; TRBD1 is a possible D gene (5 bases). The CDR3 consists of 14 residues. Trimming took off 6 bases at V and 0 bases at J, with 11 bases between the two ends. Germline lookup yields CDR1 MNHEY and CDR2 SVGAGI. As DNA, the CDR3 is TGTGCCAGCAGGAGGGGACCGTTGAACACTGAAGCTTTCTTT. Its translation is CASRRGPLNTEAFF.

The chain recombines TRBV5-1 with TRBJ2-1; a possible D gene is TRBD2 (7 bases). The ends were cut back, 1 base at V and 5 bases at J, with 22 bases in the middle. Per germline, CDR1 SGHRS and CDR2 YFSETQ. CDR3 length equals 18 residues. The CDR3 region is CASSLSGGAAESHNEQFF. In nucleotides, the CDR3 is TGCGCCAGCAGCTTGAGTGGGGGGGCCGCTGAGTCCCACAATGAGCAGTTCTTC. Full variable domain (missing parts from reference TRBV5-1 and TRBJ2-1): KAGVTQTPRYLIKTRGQQVTLSCSPISGHRSVSWYQQTPGQGLQFLFEYFSETQRNKGNFPGRFSGRQFSNSRSEMNVSTLELGDSALYLCASSLSGGAAESHNEQFFGPGTRLTVL.

The V and J genes are TRBV19 and TRBJ1-5; D gene uncertain. The CDR3 runs to 12 residues. The V gene's germline CDR1 is LNHDA and CDR2 SQIVND (reference sequence). With 3 bases removed from V and 7 bases from J, the gap between germline ends came to 7 bases. CDR3 sequence reads: CASSILGQPQHF. CDR3 in DNA: TGTGCCAGTAGTATCTTGGGGCAGCCCCAGCATTTT.

The CDR3 reads CATSKPESNSPLHF. In DNA, the CDR3 is TGTGCCACCAGCAAACCGGAGAGTAATTCACCCCTCCACTTT. The V call is TRBV15, the J call TRBJ1-6; D is undetermined. Trimming removed 4 bases at V and 6 bases at J, with 10 bases between. In germline, CDR1 is LNHNV, CDR2 YYDKDF (reference sequence). This CDR3 has 14 residues.

The rearrangement joins TRBV18 to TRBJ2-7, with TRBD1 matching 9 bases. From germline, CDR1 is KGHSH and CDR2 LQKENI. This CDR3 region has 15 residues. The V and J ends lost 6 bases and 5 bases, in that order; junction bases with no gene match: 11. The CDR3 spells CASSLPDTGGNEQYF. The CDR3 bases are TGTGCCAGCTCCCTGCCTGACACAGGGGGCAACGAGCAGTACTTC.

V usage is TRBV5-1 and J usage is TRBJ1-3; D is undetermined. The V end lost 4 bases, the J end lost 2 bases, and 13 bases lay between the germline ends. In germline, CDR1 is SGHRS, CDR2 YFSETQ. The CDR3 sequence is 15 residues long. DNA for the CDR3: TGCGCCAGCAGCGGGAGGGCAGGTCCTGGAAACACCATATATTTT. Translation gives CASSGRAGPGNTIYF.

This chain joins TRBV7-8 and TRBJ2-5; 7 bases align to TRBD1. CDR1 and CDR2 from the germline V gene are SGHVS and FQNEAQ. This CDR3 region has 16 residues. The J segment lost 2 bases and the V segment lost 4 bases, leaving 10 bases of the junction unmatched. The CDR3 loop is CASSYNTGAGQETQYF. CDR3 DNA sequence: TGTGCCAGCAGCTATAACACAGGGGCTGGACAAGAGACCCAGTACTTC.

The J gene is TRBJ2-3, the V gene TRBV5-8; D possibly corresponds to TRBD1 (5 bases). Germline CDR1 reads SGHTS; CDR2 reads YDEGEE. V was cut by 0 bases and J by 3 bases, with 11 bases left in between. The CDR3 runs 15 residues. The CDR3 nucleotides read TGTGCCAGCAGCTTGGGCCAGGGTGTAACAGATACGCAGTATTTT. Residues: CASSLGQGVTDTQYF.

This sequence joins TRBV5-1 and TRBJ2-3; 7 positions match TRBD2. Germline-derived CDR1 and CDR2 are SGHRS and YFSETQ. The trim removed 3 bases at V and 2 bases at J, leaving 9 bases unmatched. The CDR3 runs 16 residues. The CDR3 loop is CASSSSTSYATDTQYF. CDR3 DNA: TGCGCCAGCAGCTCATCGACTAGCTACGCCACAGATACGCAGTATTTT.

The rearrangement joins TRBV7-8 to TRBJ1-1; a possible D gene is TRBD1 (5 bases). CDR3 length equals 15 residues. Per germline, CDR1 SGHVS and CDR2 FQNEAQ. Trimming cost V 4 bases and J 1 base, with 13 bases left between them. The CDR3 DNA follows: TGTGCCAGCAGCTCCTCCAGGGTCAAGAACACTGAAGCTTTCTTT. This translates into CASSSSRVKNTEAFF.

This rearrangement joins TRBV5-1 to TRBJ1-1; D possibly corresponds to TRBD1 (5 bases). This CDR3 region has 13 residues. Germline V gene data show CDR1 as SGHRS and CDR2 as YFSETQ. Trimming left V 7 bases short and J 5 bases short, with 15 bases between. This CDR3 reads CASGVRESTEAFF. CDR3 sequence (DNA): TGCGCCAGCGGCGTCAGGGAGTCGACTGAAGCTTTCTTT.

A few counts support this clone. The chain joins TRBV7-9 to TRBJ2-7; 9 bases match TRBD1. V trimming: 5 bases; J trimming: 5 bases; junction bases outside the gene matches: 13. Germline CDR1 and CDR2: SEHNR and FQNEAQ (reference sequence). This CDR3 spans 16 amino acids. CDR3 loop: CASSLTRGQGINEQYF. CDR3 sequence (DNA): TGTGCCAGCAGCCTAACACGGGGACAGGGCATCAACGAGCAGTACTTC.

The chain joins TRBV5-1 to TRBJ2-2, with TRBD2 matching 7 bases. V trimming: 5 bases; J trimming: 4 bases; junction bases outside the gene matches: 11. The CDR3 has 16 amino acids. Per germline, CDR1 SGHRS and CDR2 YFSETQ. Here the CDR3 DNA reads TGCGCCAGCAGACCAGACCCTAGCGGCACCACCGGGGAGCTGTTTTTT. This sequence encodes CASRPDPSGTTGELFF.

This clone was seen just once. The gene calls are TRBV7-2 and TRBJ2-7; TRBD2 might be the D (6 bases). The CDR3 is 13 amino acids. CDR1 SGHTA and CDR2 FQGNSA come from the germline V gene. The CDR3 here is CATTAKGLYEQYF. CDR3 coding DNA: TGTGCTACGACGGCCAAGGGACTCTACGAGCAGTACTTC.

V and J are TRBV18 and TRBJ2-3; D is unclear. The germline V and J ends were trimmed by 4 bases and 2 bases, with 13 bases remaining between them. CDR1 and CDR2 from the germline V gene are KGHSH and LQKENI. This CDR3 spans 15 amino acids. The CDR3 nucleotides read TGTGCCAGCTCACACACCCTGGGTTTCACAGATACGCAGTATTTT. This gives the protein CASSHTLGFTDTQYF.

V is TRBV28 and J is TRBJ1-1; D gene uncertain. Germline loops: CDR1 MDHEN, CDR2 SYDVKM. Trimming removed 8 bases from V and 0 bases from J, with 13 bases in between. The CDR3 is made up of 14 amino acids. The CDR3 sequence is CASWVPSLNTEAFF. DNA for the CDR3: TGTGCCAGCTGGGTGCCCAGCCTGAACACTGAAGCTTTCTTT.

The chain is built from TRBV6-1 and TRBJ2-7, with D uncertain. The CDR3 contains 13 residues. The V gene's germline CDR1 is MNHNS and CDR2 SASEGT. Trimming stripped 0 bases from V and 9 bases from J, with 12 bases between. The CDR3 coding sequence is TGTGCCAGCAGTGAAGCGACGAACAGTTTGCAGTACTTC. Its protein is CASSEATNSLQYF.